These T cell receptor beta chains were read from a single sample in a study of blood T cell repertoires in COVID-19. TCRdb keeps only in-frame clones here, not all; method: immunoSEQ multiplex PCR. Of tens of thousands of clones listed, 70% to 90% are singletons. The sample was peripheral blood. The source of these receptors is a woman over 75 with acute or convalescent COVID-19. The CDR3 runs from the conserved cysteine through the conserved F or W. Fields, in order: J gene, V gene, D gene, CDR3 protein, CDR3 DNA. The D gene is left open where the match is weak.

TRBJ1-2 | TRBV6-2/TRBV6-3 | NA | CASSYTPRGNYGYTF | TGTGCCAGCAGTTACACACCGCGGGGGAACTATGGCTACACCTTC
TRBJ2-6 | TRBV4-3 | NA | CASSQDSSGANVLTF | TGCGCCAGCAGCCAAGATTCATCCGGGGCCAACGTCCTGACTTTC
TRBJ1-1 | TRBV4-1 | NA | CASRSNPRGDTEAFF | TGCGCCAGCAGGTCCAATCCGCGGGGGGACACTGAAGCTTTCTTT
TRBJ2-3 | TRBV24-1 | TRBD1 | CATSEGQGTSTDTQYF | TGTGCCACCAGTGAGGGACAGGGGACGAGCACAGATACGCAGTATTTT
TRBJ2-1 | TRBV3-1/TRBV3-2 | TRBD2 | CASSPTSSPYNEQFF | TGTGCCAGCAGCCCGACTAGCAGTCCCTACAATGAGCAGTTCTTC
TRBJ2-1 | TRBV9 | TRBD1 | CASSVEQGVWNEQFF | TGTGCCAGCAGCGTCGAACAGGGGGTTTGGAATGAGCAGTTCTTC
TRBJ1-2 | TRBV7-2 | TRBD1 | CASSVHRGFNYGYTF | TGTGCCAGCAGCGTGCACAGGGGGTTTAACTATGGCTACACCTTC
TRBJ2-5 | TRBV19 | NA | CASSIDTGPETQYF | TGTGCCAGTAGTATAGATACAGGGCCAGAGACCCAGTACTTC
TRBJ2-2 | TRBV14 | TRBD2 | CASSRLAGDTGELFF | TGTGCCAGCAGTAGACTAGCGGGAGACACCGGGGAGCTGTTTTTT
TRBJ1-6 | TRBV18 | NA | CASSPGGEYNSPLHF | TGTGCCAGCTCACCAGGGGGCGAGTATAATTCACCCCTCCACTTT